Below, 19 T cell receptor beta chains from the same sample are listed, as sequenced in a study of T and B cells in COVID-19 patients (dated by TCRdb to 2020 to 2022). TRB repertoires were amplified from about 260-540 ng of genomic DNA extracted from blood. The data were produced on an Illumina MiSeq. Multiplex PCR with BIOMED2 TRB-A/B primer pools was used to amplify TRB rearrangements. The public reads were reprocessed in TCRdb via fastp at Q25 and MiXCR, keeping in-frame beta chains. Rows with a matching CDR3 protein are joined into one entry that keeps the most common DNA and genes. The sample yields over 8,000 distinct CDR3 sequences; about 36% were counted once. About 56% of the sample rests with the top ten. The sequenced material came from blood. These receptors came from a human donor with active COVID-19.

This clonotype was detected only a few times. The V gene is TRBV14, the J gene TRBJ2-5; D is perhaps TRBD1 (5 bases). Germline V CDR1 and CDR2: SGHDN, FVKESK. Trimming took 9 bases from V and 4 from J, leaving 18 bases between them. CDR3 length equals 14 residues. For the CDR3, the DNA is TGTGCCAGTCAAGACACAGGACCTCGAGAGACCCAGTACTTC. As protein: CASQDTGPRETQYF.

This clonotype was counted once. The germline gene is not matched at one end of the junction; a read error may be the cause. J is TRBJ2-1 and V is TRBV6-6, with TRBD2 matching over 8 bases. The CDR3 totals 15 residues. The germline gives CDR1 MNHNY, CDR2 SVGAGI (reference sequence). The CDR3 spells CAISESPGGRFEQFF. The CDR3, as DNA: TGTGCCATCAGTGAGTCGCCGGGGGGGCGGTTTGAGCAGTTCTTC.

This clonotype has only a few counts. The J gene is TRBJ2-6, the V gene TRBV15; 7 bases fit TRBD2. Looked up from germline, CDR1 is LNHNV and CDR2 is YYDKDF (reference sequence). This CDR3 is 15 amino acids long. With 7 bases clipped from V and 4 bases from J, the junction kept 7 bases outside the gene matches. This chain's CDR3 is CATNLGGTGANVLTF. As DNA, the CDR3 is TGTGCCACCAACCTGGGGGGGACCGGGGCCAACGTCCTGACTTTC.

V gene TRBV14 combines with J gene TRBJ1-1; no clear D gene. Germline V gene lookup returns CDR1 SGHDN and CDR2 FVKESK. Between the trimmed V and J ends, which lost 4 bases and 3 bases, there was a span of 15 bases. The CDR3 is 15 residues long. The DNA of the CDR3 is TGTGCCAGCAGCCTCCGGACCGGTCGTGACACTGAAGCTTTCTTT. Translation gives CASSLRTGRDTEAFF.

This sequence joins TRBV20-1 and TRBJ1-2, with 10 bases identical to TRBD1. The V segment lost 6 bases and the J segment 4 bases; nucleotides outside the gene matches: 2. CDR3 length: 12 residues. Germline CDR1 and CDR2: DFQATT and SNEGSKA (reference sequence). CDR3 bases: TGCAGTGCCCGGACAGGGGGCTATGGCTACACCTTC. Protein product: CSARTGGYGYTF.

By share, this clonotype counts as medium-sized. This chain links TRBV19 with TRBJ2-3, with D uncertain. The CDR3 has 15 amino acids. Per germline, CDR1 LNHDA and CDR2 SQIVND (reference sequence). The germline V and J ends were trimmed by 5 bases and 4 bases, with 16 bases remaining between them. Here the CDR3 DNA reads TGTGCCAGTAGTGGGCCTTTGGGAACGCCAGATACGCAGTATTTT. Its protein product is CASSGPLGTPDTQYF.

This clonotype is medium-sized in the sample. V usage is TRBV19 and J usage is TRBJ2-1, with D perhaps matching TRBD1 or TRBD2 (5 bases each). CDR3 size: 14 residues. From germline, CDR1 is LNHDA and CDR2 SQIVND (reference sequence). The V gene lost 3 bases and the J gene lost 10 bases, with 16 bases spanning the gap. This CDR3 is CASSMGVIGDEQFF. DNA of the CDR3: TGTGCCAGTAGTATGGGGGTGATCGGAGACGAGCAGTTCTTC.

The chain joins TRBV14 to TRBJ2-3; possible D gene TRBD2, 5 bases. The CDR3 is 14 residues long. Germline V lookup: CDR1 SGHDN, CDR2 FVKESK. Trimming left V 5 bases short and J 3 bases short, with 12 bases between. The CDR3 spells CASSLEEPTDTQYF. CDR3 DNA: TGTGCCAGCAGCTTGGAGGAGCCGACAGATACGCAGTATTTT.

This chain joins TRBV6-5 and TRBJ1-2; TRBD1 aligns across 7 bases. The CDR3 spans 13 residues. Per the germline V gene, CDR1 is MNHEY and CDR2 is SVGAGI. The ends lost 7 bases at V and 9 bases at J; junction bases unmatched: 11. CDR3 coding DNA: TGTGCCAGCATAGACTCCTACAGGGGTAGCTACACCTTC. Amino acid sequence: CASIDSYRGSYTF.

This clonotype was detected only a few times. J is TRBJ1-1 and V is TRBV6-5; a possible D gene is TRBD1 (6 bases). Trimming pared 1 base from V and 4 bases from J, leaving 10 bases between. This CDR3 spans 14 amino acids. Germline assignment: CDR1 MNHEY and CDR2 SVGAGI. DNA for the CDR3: TGTGCCAGCAGTTACTATGCGGGGGCCACTGAAGCTTTCTTT. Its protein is CASSYYAGATEAFF.

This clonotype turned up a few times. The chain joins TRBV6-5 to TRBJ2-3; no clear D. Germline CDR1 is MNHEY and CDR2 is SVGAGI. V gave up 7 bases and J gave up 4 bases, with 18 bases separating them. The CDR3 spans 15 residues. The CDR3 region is CASIQARKDPDTQYF. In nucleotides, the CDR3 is TGTGCCAGCATCCAGGCGAGAAAGGACCCAGATACGCAGTATTTT.

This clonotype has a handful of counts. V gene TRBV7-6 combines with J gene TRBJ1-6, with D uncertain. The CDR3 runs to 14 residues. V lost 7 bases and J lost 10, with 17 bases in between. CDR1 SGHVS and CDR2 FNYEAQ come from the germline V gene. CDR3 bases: TGTGCCAGCAAACGATCAGGCCTCGGGTCACCCCTCCACTTT. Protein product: CASKRSGLGSPLHF.

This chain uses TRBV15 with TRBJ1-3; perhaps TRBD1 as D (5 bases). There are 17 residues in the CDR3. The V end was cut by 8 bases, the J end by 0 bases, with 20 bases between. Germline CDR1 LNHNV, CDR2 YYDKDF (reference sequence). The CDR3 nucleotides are TGTGCCACCCGCGAGGACATTCTGACTTTCTCTGGAAACACCATATATTTT. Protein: CATREDILTFSGNTIYF.

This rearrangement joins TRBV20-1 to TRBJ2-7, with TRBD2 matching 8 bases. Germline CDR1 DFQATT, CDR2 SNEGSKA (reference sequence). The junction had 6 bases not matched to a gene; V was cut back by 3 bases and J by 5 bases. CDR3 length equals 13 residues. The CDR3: CSASSGGPDEQYF. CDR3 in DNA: TGCAGTGCTAGTTCGGGAGGGCCCGACGAGCAGTACTTC.

The CDR3 sequence: CASSLGQSNTGELFF. CDR3 bases: TGTGCCAGCAGCCTCGGACAGTCTAACACCGGGGAGCTGTTTTTT. This chain uses TRBV7-6 with TRBJ2-2; TRBD1 is a possible D gene (6 bases). Looked up from germline, CDR1 is SGHVS and CDR2 is FNYEAQ. With 5 bases removed from V and 2 bases from J, the gap between germline ends came to 12 bases. This CDR3 is 15 amino acids long. Full variable domain (missing parts from reference TRBV7-6 and TRBJ2-2): GAGVSQSPRYKVTKRGQDVALRCDPISGHVSLYWYRQALGQGPEFLTYFNYEAQQDKSGLPNDRFSAERPEGSISTLTIQRTEQRDSAMYRCASSLGQSNTGELFFGEGSRLTVL.

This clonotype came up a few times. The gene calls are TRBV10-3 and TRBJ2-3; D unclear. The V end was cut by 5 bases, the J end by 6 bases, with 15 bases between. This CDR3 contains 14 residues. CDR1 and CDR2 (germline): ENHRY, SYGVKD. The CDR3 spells CAISLGTGQDTQYF. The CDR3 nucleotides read TGTGCCATCAGTCTAGGTACTGGTCAGGATACGCAGTATTTT.

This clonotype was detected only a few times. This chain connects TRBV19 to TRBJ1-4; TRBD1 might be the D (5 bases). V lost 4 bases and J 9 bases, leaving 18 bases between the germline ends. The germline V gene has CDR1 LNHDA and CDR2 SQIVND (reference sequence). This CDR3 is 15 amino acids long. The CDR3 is CASSRSGTQSQKLFF. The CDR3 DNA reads TGTGCCAGTAGTAGAAGCGGGACGCAGTCCCAAAAACTGTTTTTT.

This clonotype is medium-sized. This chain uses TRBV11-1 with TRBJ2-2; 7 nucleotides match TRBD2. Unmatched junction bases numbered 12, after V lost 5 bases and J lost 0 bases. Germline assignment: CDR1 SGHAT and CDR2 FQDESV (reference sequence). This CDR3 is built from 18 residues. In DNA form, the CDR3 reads TGTGCCAGCAGCGCCCGTGGGGCTAGCGGAGCGAACACCGGGGAGCTGTTTTTT. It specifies CASSARGASGANTGELFF.

The DNA for the CDR3 is TGTGCCAGCAGCAGGGACAGCACCTACGAGCAGTACTTC. Amino acid sequence: CASSRDSTYEQYF. The chain couples TRBV7-9 to TRBJ2-7; 7 nucleotides line up with TRBD1. The V and J ends lost 5 bases and 2 bases, in that order; junction bases with no gene match: 3. Germline V gives CDR1 SEHNR, CDR2 FQNEAQ (reference sequence). The CDR3 runs to 13 residues.